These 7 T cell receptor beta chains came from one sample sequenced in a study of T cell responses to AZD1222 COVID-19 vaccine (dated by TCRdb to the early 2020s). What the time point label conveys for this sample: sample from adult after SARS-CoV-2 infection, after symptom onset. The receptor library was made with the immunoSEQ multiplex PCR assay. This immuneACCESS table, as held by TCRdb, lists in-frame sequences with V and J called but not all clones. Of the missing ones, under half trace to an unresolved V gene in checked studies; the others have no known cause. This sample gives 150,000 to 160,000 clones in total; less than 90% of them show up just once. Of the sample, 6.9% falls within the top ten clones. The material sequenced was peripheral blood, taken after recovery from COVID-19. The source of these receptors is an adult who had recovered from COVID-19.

The CDR3 DNA is TGTGCCAGCAGTTTAACAGGGACAGGGATCTACGAGCAGTACTTC. Residues: CASSLTGTGIYEQYF. The chain recombines TRBV27 with TRBJ2-7, with 9 nucleotides matching TRBD1. V shed 2 bases and J 3 bases; nucleotides not matched to a gene: 5. Germline loops: CDR1 MNHEY, CDR2 SMNVEV (reference sequence). The length of the CDR3 is 15 residues.

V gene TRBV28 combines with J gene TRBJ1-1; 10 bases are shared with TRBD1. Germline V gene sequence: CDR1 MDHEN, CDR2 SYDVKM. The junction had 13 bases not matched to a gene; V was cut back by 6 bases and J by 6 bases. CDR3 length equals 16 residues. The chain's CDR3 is CASSPRGQGGTPEAFF. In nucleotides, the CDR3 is TGTGCCAGCAGCCCTAGAGGACAGGGGGGTACCCCTGAAGCTTTCTTT.

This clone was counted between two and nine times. This CDR3 is CSVEDGTGGNQPQHF. CDR3 DNA sequence: TGCAGCGTTGAAGATGGGACAGGGGGCAATCAGCCCCAGCATTTT. V and J are TRBV29-1 and TRBJ1-5, with 10 bases fitting TRBD1. Trimming at V came to 0 bases and at J to 2 bases, leaving 1 base not matched to a gene. The CDR3 is 15 amino acids. CDR1 SQVTM and CDR2 ANQGSEA come from the germline V gene.

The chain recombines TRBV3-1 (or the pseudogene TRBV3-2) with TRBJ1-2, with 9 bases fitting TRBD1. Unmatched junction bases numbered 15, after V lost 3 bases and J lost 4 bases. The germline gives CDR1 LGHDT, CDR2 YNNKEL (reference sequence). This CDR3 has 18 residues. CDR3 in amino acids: CASSQGRDRERSGYGYTF. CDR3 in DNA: TGTGCCAGCAGCCAGGGGCGGGACAGGGAGAGGAGTGGCTATGGCTACACCTTC.

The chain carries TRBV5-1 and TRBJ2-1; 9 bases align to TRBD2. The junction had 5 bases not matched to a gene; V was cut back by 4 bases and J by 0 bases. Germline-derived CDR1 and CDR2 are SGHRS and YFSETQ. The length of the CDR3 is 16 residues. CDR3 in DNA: TGCGCCAGCAGCATACTAGCGGGCAGCTCCTACAATGAGCAGTTCTTC. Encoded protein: CASSILAGSSYNEQFF.

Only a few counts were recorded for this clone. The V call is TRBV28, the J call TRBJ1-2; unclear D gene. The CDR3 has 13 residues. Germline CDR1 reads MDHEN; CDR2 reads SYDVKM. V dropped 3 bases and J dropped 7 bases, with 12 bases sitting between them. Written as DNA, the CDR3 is TGTGCCAGCAGTTTGTGGATGGGCATTGGCTACACCTTC. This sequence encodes CASSLWMGIGYTF.

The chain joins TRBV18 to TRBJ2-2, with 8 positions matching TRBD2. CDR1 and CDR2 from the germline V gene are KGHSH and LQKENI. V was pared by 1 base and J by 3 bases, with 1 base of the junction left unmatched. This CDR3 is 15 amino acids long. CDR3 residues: CASSPQGLDTGELFF. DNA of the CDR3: TGTGCCAGCTCACCACAGGGACTAGACACCGGGGAGCTGTTTTTT.